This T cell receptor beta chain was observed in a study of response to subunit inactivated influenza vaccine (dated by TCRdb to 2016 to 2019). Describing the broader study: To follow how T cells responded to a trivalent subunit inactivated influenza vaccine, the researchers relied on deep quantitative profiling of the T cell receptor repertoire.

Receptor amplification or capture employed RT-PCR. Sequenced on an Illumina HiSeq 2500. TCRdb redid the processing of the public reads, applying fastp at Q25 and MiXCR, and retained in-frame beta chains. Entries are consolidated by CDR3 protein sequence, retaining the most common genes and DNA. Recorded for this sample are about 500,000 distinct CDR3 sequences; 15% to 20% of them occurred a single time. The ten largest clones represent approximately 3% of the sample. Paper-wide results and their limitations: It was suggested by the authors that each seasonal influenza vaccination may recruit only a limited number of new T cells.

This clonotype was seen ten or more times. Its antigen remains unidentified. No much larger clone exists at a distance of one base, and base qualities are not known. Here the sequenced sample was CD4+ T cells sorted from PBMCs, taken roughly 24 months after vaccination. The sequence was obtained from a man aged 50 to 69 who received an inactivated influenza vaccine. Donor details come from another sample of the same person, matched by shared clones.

At the DNA level, the sequence is TGCAGTGCTCGGACTAGCGGGGGGACATATACGCAGTATTTT. Its product reads: CSARTSGGTYTQYF. This chain is built from TRBV20-1 and TRBJ2-3; 14 junctional bases match TRBD2. Its CDR3 holds 14 amino acids, cysteine through phenylalanine. Just CDR3 DNA is preserved here, 42 bases in frame from base 1. According to the germline V gene (reference sequence), CDR1 reads DFQATT and CDR2 reads SNEGSKA. V ends up 5 bases short and J 7 bases short, with an unmatched junction base count of 5.